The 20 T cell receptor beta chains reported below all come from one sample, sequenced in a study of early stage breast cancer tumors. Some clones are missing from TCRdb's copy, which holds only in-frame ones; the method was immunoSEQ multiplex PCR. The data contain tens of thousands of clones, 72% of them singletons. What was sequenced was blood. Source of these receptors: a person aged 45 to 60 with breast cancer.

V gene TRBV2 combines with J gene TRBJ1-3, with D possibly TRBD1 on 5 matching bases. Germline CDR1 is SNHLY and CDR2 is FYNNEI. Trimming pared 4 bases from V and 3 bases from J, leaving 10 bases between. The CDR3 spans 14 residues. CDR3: CASSGGARGNTIYF. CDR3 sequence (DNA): TGTGCCAGCAGTGGAGGGGCGCGTGGAAACACCATATATTTT.

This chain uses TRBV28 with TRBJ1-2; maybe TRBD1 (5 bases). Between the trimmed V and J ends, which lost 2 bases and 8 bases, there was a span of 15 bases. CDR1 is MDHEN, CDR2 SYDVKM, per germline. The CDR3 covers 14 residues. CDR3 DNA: TGTGCCAGCAGTTTAGGGCAGGGAGTCGGCGGCTACACCTTC. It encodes CASSLGQGVGGYTF.

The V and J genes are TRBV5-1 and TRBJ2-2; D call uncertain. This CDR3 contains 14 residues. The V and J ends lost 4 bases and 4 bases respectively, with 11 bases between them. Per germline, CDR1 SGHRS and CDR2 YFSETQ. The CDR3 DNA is TGCGCCAGCAGCGCGATTTACAGCACCGGGGAGCTGTTTTTT. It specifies CASSAIYSTGELFF.

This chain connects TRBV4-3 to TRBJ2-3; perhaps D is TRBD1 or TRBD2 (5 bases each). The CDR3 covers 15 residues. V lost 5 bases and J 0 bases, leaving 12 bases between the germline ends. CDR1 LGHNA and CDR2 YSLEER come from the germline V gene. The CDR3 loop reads CASSKDGASTDTQYF. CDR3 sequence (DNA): TGCGCCAGCAGCAAGGACGGGGCTAGCACAGATACGCAGTATTTT.

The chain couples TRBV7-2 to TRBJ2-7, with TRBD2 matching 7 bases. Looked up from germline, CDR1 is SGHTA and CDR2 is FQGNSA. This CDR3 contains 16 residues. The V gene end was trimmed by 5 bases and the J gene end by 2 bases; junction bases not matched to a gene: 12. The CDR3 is CASSLRSGTHTYEQYF. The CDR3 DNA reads TGTGCCAGCAGCCTTCGGAGCGGGACCCATACCTACGAGCAGTACTTC.

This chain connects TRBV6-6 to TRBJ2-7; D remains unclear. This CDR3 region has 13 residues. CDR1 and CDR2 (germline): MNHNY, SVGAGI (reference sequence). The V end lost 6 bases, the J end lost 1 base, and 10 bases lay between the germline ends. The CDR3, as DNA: TGTGCCAGCAGCCGCGCTTTGTCCTACGAGCAGTACTTC. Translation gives CASSRALSYEQYF.

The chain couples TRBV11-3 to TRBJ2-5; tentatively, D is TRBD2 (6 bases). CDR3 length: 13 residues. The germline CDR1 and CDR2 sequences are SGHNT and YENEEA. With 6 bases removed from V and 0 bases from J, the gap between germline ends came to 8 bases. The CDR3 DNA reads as TGTGCCAGCAGTCGGGGGTACCAAGAGACCCAGTACTTC. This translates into CASSRGYQETQYF.

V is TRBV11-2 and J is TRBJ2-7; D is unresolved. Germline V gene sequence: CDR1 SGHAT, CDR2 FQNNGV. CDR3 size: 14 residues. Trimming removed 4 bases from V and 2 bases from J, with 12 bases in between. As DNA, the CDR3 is TGTGCCAGCAGCTCACAACTAACCACCTACGAGCAGTACTTC. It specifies CASSSQLTTYEQYF.

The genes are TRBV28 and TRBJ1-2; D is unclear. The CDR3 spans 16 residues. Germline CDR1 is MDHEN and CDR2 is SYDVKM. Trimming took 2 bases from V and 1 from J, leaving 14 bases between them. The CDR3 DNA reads TGTGCCAGCAGTTTAAATTCCCGGTTTTATAACTATGGCTACACCTTC. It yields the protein CASSLNSRFYNYGYTF.

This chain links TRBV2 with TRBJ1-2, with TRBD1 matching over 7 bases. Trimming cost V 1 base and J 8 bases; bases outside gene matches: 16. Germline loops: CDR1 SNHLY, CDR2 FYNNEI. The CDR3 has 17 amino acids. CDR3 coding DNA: TGTGCCAGCAGTGAAGGGTGGAGAGGGGGCGCATCGGGAGGCTACACCTTC. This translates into CASSEGWRGGASGGYTF.

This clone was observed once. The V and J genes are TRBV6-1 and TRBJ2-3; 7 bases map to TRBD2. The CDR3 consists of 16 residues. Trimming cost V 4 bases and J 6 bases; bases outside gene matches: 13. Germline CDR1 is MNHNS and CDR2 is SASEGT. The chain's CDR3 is CASSGRVAGVGDTQYF. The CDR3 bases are TGTGCCAGCAGTGGGCGAGTTGCGGGAGTGGGGGATACGCAGTATTTT.

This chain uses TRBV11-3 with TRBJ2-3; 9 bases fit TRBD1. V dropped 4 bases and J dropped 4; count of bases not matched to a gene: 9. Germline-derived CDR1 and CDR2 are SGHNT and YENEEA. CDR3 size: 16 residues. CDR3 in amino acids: CASSSSGTGFADTQYF. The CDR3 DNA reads TGTGCCAGCAGCTCCTCCGGGACAGGGTTCGCAGATACGCAGTATTTT.

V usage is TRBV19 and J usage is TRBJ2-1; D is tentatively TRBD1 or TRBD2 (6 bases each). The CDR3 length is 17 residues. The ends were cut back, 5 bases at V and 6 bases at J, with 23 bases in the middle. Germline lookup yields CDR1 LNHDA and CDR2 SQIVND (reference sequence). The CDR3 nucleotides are TGTGCCAGTAGTCTCTATGGCAGGGGAGGTTATGGCAATGAGCAGTTCTTC. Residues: CASSLYGRGGYGNEQFF.

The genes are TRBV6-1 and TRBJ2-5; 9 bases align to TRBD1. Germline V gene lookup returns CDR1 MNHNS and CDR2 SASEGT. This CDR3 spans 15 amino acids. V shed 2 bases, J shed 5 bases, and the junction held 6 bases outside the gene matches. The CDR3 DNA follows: TGTGCCAGCAGTGAATACAGGGGGCAGGGGGAGACCCAGTACTTC. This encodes CASSEYRGQGETQYF.

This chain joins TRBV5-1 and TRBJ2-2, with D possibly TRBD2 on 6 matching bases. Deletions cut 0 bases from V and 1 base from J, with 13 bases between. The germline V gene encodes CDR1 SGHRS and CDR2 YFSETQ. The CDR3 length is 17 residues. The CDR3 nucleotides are TGCGCCAGCAGCTTGGCCCGCGGGGTTGGGAACACCGGGGAGCTGTTTTTT. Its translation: CASSLARGVGNTGELFF. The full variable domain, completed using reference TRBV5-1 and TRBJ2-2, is KAGVTQTPRYLIKTRGQQVTLSCSPISGHRSVSWYQQTPGQGLQFLFEYFSETQRNKGNFPGRFSGRQFSNSRSEMNVSTLELGDSALYLCASSLARGVGNTGELFFGEGSRLTVL.

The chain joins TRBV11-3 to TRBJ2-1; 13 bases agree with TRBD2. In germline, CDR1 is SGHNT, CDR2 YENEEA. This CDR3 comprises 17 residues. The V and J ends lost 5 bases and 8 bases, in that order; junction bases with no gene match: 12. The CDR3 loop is CASSDPGLAGPGDEQFF. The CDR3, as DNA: TGTGCCAGCAGCGATCCGGGACTAGCGGGACCCGGCGATGAGCAGTTCTTC.

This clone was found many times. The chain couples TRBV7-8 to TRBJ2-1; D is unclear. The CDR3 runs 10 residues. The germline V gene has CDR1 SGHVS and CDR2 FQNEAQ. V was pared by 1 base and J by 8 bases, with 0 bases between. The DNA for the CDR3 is TGTGCCAGCAGCTTAGATGAGCAGTTCTTC. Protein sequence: CASSLDEQFF.

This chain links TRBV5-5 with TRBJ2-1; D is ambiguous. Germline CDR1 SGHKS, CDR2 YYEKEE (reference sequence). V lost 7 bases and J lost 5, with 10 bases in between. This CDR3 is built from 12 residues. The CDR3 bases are TGTGCCAGCGCGGTTCCTCACAATGAGCAGTTCTTC. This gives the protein CASAVPHNEQFF.

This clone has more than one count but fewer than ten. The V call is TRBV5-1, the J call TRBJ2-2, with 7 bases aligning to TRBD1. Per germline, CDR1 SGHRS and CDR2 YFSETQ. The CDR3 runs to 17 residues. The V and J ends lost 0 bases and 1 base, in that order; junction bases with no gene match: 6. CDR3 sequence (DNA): TGCGCCAGCAGCTTGGCCTTACGGACAGGGAACACCGGGGAGCTGTTTTTT. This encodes CASSLALRTGNTGELFF.

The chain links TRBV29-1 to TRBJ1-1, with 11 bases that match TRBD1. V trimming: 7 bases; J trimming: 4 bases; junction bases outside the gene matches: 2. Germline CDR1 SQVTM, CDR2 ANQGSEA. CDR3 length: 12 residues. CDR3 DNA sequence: TGCAGCGGTGGACAGGGGGCCACTGAAGCTTTCTTT. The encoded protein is CSGGQGATEAFF.